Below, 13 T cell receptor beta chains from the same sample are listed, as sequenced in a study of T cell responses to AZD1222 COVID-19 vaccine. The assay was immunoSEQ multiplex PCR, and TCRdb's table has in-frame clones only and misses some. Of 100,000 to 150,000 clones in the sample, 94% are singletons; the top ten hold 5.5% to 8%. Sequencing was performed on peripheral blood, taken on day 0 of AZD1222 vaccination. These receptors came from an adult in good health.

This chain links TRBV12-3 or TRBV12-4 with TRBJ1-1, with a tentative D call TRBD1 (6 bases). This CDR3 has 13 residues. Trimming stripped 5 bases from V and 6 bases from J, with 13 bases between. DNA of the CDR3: TGTGCCAGCAGTATACAGGGTCGCGCTGAAGCTTTCTTT. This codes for CASSIQGRAEAFF.

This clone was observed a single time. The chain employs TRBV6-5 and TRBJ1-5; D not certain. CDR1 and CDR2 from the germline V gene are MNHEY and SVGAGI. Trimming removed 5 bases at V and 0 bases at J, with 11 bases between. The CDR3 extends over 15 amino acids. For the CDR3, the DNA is TGTGCCAGCAGTCCCCGAGACCGTAGCAATCAGCCCCAGCATTTT. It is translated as CASSPRDRSNQPQHF.

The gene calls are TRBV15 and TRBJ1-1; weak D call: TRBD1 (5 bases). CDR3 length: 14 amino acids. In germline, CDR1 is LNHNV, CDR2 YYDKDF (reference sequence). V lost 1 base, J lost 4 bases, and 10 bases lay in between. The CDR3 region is CATSRVQGSTEAFF. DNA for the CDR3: TGTGCCACCAGCAGAGTCCAGGGCTCCACTGAAGCTTTCTTT.

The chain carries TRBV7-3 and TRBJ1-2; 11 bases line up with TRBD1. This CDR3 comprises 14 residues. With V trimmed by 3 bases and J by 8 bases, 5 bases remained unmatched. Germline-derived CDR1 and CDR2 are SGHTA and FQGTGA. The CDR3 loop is CASSLGQGVGGYTF. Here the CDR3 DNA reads TGTGCCAGCAGCTTGGGACAGGGGGTAGGCGGCTACACCTTC. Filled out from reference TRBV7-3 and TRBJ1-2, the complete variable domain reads GAGVSQTPSNKVTEKGKYVELRCDPISGHTALYWYRQSLGQGPEFLIYFQGTGAADDSGLPNDRFFAVRPEGSVSTLKIQRTERGDSAVYLCASSLGQGVGGYTFGSGTRLTVV.

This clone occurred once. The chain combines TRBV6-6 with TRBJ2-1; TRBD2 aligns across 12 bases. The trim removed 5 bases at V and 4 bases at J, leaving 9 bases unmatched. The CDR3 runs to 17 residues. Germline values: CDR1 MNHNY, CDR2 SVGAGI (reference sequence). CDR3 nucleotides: TGTGCCAGCAGTCGAACTCTAGCGGGAGGGACATACAATGAGCAGTTCTTC. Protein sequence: CASSRTLAGGTYNEQFF.

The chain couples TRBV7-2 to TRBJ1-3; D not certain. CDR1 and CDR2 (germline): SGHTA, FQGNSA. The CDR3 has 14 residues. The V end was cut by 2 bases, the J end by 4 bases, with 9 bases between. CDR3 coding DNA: TGTGCCAGCAGCTTATCGTTCTCCGGAAACACCATATATTTT. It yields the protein CASSLSFSGNTIYF. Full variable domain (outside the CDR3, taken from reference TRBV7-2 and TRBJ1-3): GAGVSQSPSNKVTEKGKDVELRCDPISGHTALYWYRQSLGQGLEFLIYFQGNSAPDKSGLPSDRFSAERTGGSVSTLTIQRTQQEDSAVYLCASSLSFSGNTIYFGEGSWLTVV.

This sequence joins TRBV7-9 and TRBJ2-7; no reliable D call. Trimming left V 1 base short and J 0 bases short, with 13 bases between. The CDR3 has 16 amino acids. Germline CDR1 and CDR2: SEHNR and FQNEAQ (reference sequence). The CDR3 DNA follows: TGTGCCAGCAGCTTAGACCTACTCATGAGCTCCTACGAGCAGTACTTC. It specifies CASSLDLLMSSYEQYF.

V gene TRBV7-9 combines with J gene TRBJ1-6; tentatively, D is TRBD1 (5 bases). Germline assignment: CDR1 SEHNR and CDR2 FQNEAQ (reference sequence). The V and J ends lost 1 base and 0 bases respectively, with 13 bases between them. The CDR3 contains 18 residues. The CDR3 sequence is CASSLDRARDSYNSPLHF. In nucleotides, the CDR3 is TGTGCCAGCAGCTTAGACCGGGCCAGGGACTCCTATAATTCACCCCTCCACTTT.

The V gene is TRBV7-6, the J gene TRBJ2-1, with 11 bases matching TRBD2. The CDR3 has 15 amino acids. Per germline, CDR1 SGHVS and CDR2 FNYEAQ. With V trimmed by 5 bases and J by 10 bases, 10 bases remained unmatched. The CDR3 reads CASSPGTSGAVEQFF. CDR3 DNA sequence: TGTGCCAGCAGCCCGGGGACTAGCGGAGCGGTGGAGCAGTTCTTC.

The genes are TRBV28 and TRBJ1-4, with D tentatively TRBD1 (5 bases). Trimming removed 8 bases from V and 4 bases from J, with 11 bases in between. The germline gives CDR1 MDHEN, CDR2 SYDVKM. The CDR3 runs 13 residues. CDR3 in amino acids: CASAGGGNEKLFF. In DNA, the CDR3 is TGTGCCAGCGCGGGGGGAGGTAATGAAAAACTGTTTTTT.

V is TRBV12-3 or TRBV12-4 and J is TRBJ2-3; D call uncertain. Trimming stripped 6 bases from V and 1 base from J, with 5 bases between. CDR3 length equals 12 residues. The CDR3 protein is CASSWGTDTQYF. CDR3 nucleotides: TGTGCCAGCAGCTGGGGCACAGATACGCAGTATTTT.

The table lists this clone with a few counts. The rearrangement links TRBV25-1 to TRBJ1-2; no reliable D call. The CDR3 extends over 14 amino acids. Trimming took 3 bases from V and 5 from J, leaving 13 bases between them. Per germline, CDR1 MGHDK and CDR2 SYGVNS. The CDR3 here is CASSDFGVRYGYTF. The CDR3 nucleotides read TGTGCCAGCAGTGATTTTGGAGTCCGATATGGCTACACCTTC.

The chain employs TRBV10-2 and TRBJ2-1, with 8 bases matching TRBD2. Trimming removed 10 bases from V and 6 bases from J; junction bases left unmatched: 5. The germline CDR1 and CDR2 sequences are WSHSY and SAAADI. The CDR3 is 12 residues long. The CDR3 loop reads CATFGGANEQFF. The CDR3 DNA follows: TGCGCCACTTTCGGGGGGGCCAATGAGCAGTTCTTC.